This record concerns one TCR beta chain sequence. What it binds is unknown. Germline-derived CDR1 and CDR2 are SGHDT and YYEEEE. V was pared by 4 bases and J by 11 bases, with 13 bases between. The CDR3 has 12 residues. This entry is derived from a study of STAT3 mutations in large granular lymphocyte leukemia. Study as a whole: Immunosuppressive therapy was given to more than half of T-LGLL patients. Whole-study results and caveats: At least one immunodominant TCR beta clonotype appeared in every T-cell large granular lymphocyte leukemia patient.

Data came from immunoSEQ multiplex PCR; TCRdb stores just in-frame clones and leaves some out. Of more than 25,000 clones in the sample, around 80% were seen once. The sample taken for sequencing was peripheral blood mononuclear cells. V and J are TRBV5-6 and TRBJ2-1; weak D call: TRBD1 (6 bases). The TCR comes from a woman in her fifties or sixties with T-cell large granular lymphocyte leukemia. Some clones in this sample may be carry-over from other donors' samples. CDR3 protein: CASSTGTPQQFF. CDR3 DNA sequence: TGTGCCAGCAGCACAGGGACACCCCAGCAGTTCTTC.